These 27 T cell receptor beta chains were sequenced from one sample in a study of blood T cell repertoires in COVID-19. The table came from immunoSEQ multiplex PCR; TCRdb's copy has only in-frame clones and leaves some out. The sample has 90,000 or so clones; 88% are singletons. The sample taken for sequencing was peripheral blood. The receptors here all came from a man older than 75 with acute or convalescent COVID-19.

The rearrangement joins TRBV9 to TRBJ2-1, with 8 nucleotides matching TRBD2. Per germline, CDR1 SGDLS and CDR2 YYNGEE. The CDR3 spans 12 residues. The ends lost 8 bases at V and 8 bases at J; junction bases unmatched: 6. CDR3 in DNA: TGTGCCAGTGACCGGGGGGGCGATGAGCAGTTCTTC. Translation: CASDRGGDEQFF.

V gene TRBV19 combines with J gene TRBJ1-1, with D maybe TRBD1 (5 bases). In germline, CDR1 is LNHDA, CDR2 SQIVND (reference sequence). V was pared by 8 bases and J by 5 bases, with 18 bases between. The CDR3 covers 14 residues. CDR3 protein: CASWGRAFGTEAFF. As DNA, the CDR3 is TGTGCCAGTTGGGGCAGGGCCTTTGGGACTGAAGCTTTCTTT.

This clone was observed once. The gene calls are TRBV5-4 and TRBJ1-6, with 9 nucleotides matching TRBD1. V lost 5 bases and J lost 5; bases outside the gene matches: 17. The CDR3 length is 19 residues. Germline V gene data show CDR1 as SGHNT and CDR2 as YYREEE (reference sequence). The CDR3 loop is CASRPARTGARPDNSPLHF. CDR3 in DNA: TGTGCCAGCAGGCCGGCCCGGACAGGGGCTCGCCCGGATAATTCACCCCTCCACTTT.

The DNA of the CDR3 is TGTGCCAGTAGTATGGGGACAGGTTCGGAGGGCTACACCTTC. This codes for CASSMGTGSEGYTF. The chain couples TRBV19 to TRBJ1-2; 8 nucleotides agree with TRBD1. CDR1 is LNHDA, CDR2 SQIVND, per germline (reference sequence). Trimming cost V 3 bases and J 8 bases; bases outside gene matches: 8. The CDR3 totals 14 residues.

The J gene is TRBJ2-1, the V gene TRBV5-4; D is ambiguous. The CDR3 sequence is 12 residues long. Germline V CDR1 and CDR2: SGHNT, YYREEE (reference sequence). The ends were cut back, 2 bases at V and 7 bases at J, with 7 bases in the middle. CDR3 coding DNA: TGTGCCAGCAGCTTATCTAAGAATGAGCAGTTCTTC. Residues: CASSLSKNEQFF.

The genes are TRBV6-5 and TRBJ2-7; 8 nucleotides match TRBD1. This CDR3 is built from 14 residues. Germline CDR1 MNHEY, CDR2 SVGAGI. The junction had 7 bases not matched to a gene; V was cut back by 7 bases and J by 2 bases. As DNA, the CDR3 is TGTGCCAGCACTGGGGGGACAGGTCCCTACGAGCAGTACTTC. The encoded protein is CASTGGTGPYEQYF.

This clone has a single count. V usage is TRBV3-1 (or the pseudogene TRBV3-2) and J usage is TRBJ2-7; D perhaps matches TRBD1 (6 bases). CDR1 and CDR2 (germline): LGHDT, YNNKEL (reference sequence). Trimming stripped 3 bases from V and 7 bases from J, with 7 bases between. The CDR3 runs 11 residues. Written as DNA, the CDR3 is TGTGCCAGCAGCCAGGGACAAGAGCAGTACTTC. It codes for CASSQGQEQYF.

The rearrangement uses TRBV9 and TRBJ1-6; D might be TRBD1 (6 bases). The CDR3 runs 15 residues. The V end was cut by 0 bases, the J end by 8 bases, with 12 bases between. Germline V gene data show CDR1 as SGDLS and CDR2 as YYNGEE. For the CDR3, the DNA is TGTGCCAGCAGCGTAGTGGACAGTCCTTATTCACCCCTCCACTTT. It codes for CASSVVDSPYSPLHF.

The rearrangement joins TRBV25-1 to TRBJ2-1, with a possible D match to TRBD2 (6 bases). V lost 7 bases and J 7 bases, leaving 17 bases between the germline ends. CDR3 length: 14 residues. Germline CDR1 and CDR2: MGHDK and SYGVNS. CDR3 coding DNA: TGTGCCAGCACCGGCCCCCCGGGAGAGAATGAGCAGTTCTTC. Translating gives CASTGPPGENEQFF.

The table lists this clone with a count of one. V and J are TRBV18 and TRBJ1-1; TRBD1 matches 7 bases. Looked up from germline, CDR1 is KGHSH and CDR2 is LQKENI. The CDR3 totals 15 residues. Trimming removed 3 bases from V and 2 bases from J; junction bases left unmatched: 6. The DNA of the CDR3 is TGTGCCAGCTCACCCCGACAGGGACGTAACACTGAAGCTTTCTTT. This translates into CASSPRQGRNTEAFF.

The V gene is TRBV7-8, the J gene TRBJ1-5; D may be TRBD1 (5 bases). The V end was cut by 6 bases, the J end by 2 bases, with 14 bases between. The germline V gene encodes CDR1 SGHVS and CDR2 FQNEAQ. CDR3 length: 15 amino acids. The CDR3 nucleotides are TGTGCCAGCAGTGTAGGGGTTTTGGGCAATCAGCCCCAGCATTTT. This gives the protein CASSVGVLGNQPQHF.

The chain recombines TRBV3-1 (or the pseudogene TRBV3-2) with TRBJ1-2; no firm D call. This CDR3 has 14 residues. V was cut by 1 base and J by 2 bases, with 8 bases left in between. Germline V lookup: CDR1 LGHDT, CDR2 YNNKEL (reference sequence). The CDR3 sequence: CASSQGHANYGYTF. The CDR3, as DNA: TGTGCCAGCAGCCAAGGACACGCGAACTATGGCTACACCTTC.

The chain links TRBV6-2 or TRBV6-3 to TRBJ1-1; a weak D match, TRBD1 (6 bases). The V and J ends lost 0 bases and 1 base respectively, with 9 bases between them. CDR1 MNHEY and CDR2 SVGEGT come from the germline V gene. CDR3 length: 15 residues. The CDR3 sequence is CASSYSGQRNTEAFF. The CDR3 DNA is TGTGCCAGCAGTTACTCCGGACAGAGGAACACTGAAGCTTTCTTT.

The chain joins TRBV30 to TRBJ2-3; TRBD2 agrees at 7 bases. Trimming cost V 6 bases and J 0 bases; bases outside gene matches: 6. Germline lookup yields CDR1 GTSNPN and CDR2 SVGIG (reference sequence). CDR3 length equals 14 residues. The CDR3 protein is CACVAGVSTDTQYF. The CDR3 DNA follows: TGTGCCTGCGTGGCGGGAGTTAGCACAGATACGCAGTATTTT.

The chain joins TRBV7-9 to TRBJ1-2; tentatively, D is TRBD1 (6 bases). Trimming left V 5 bases short and J 8 bases short, with 9 bases between. The germline gives CDR1 SEHNR, CDR2 FQNEAQ (reference sequence). There are 11 residues in the CDR3. The CDR3 is CASSKTGGYTF. The CDR3 DNA reads as TGTGCCAGCAGCAAAACAGGGGGCTACACCTTC.

The chain links TRBV21-1 to TRBJ1-5. TRBV21-1 is assigned pseudogene status. This CDR3 has 16 amino acids. CDR3 protein: CASSKGTEGNNQPQHF. The CDR3 region has the DNA TGTGCCAGCAGCAAAGGTACGGAGGGTAACAATCAGCCCCAGCATTTT.

The chain employs TRBV29-1 and TRBJ2-1, with D possibly being TRBD1 (5 bases). This CDR3 spans 12 amino acids. The V end lost 7 bases, the J end lost 6 bases, and 13 bases lay between the germline ends. Germline CDR1 is SQVTM and CDR2 is ANQGSEA. CDR3 sequence (DNA): TGCAGCGGTGCCTCAGGGATCAATGAGCAGTTCTTC. Its protein product is CSGASGINEQFF.

V usage is TRBV6-5 and J usage is TRBJ2-2; the match to TRBD1 covers 9 bases. The CDR3 totals 15 residues. Germline lookup yields CDR1 MNHEY and CDR2 SVGAGI. Trimming took 6 bases from V and 5 from J; bases not matched to a gene: 7. The CDR3 here is CASRLHGQGTGELFF. Here the CDR3 DNA reads TGTGCCAGCAGACTCCACGGACAGGGGACCGGGGAGCTGTTTTTT.

There are a few counts of this clone. The chain joins TRBV18 to TRBJ1-3, with no clear D. CDR3 length: 19 amino acids. Germline CDR1 and CDR2: KGHSH and LQKENI. With 4 bases removed from V and 0 bases from J, the gap between germline ends came to 22 bases. CDR3 coding DNA: TGTGCCAGCTCACTAACGTTAGCGACGGACCGCCTCTCTGGAAACACCATATATTTT. Translation: CASSLTLATDRLSGNTIYF. The variable domain in full, completed from reference TRBV18 and TRBJ1-3, reads NAGVMQNPRHLVRRRGQEARLRCSPMKGHSHVYWYRQLPEEGLKFMVYLQKENIIDESGMPKERFSAEFPKEGPSILRIQQVVRGDSAAYFCASSLTLATDRLSGNTIYFGEGSWLTVV.

The chain employs TRBV7-3 and TRBJ2-5; TRBD2 matches at 8 bases. The CDR3 totals 13 residues. V shed 4 bases, J shed 9 bases, and the junction held 7 bases outside the gene matches. Per germline, CDR1 SGHTA and CDR2 FQGTGA. The CDR3, as DNA: TGTGCCAGCAGCTCGGGGGGGCTAGCGGCCCAGTACTTC. Protein sequence: CASSSGGLAAQYF. The whole variable domain, remainder taken from reference TRBV7-3 and TRBJ2-5, is GAGVSQTPSNKVTEKGKYVELRCDPISGHTALYWYRQSLGQGPEFLIYFQGTGAADDSGLPNDRFFAVRPEGSVSTLKIQRTERGDSAVYLCASSSGGLAAQYFGPGTRLLVL.

This chain uses TRBV18 with TRBJ2-7; 7 bases agree with TRBD1. Germline lookup yields CDR1 KGHSH and CDR2 LQKENI. V shed 5 bases, J shed 7 bases, and the junction held 5 bases outside the gene matches. This CDR3 comprises 12 residues. The CDR3 region is CASSETGLEQYF. Here the CDR3 DNA reads TGTGCCAGCTCAGAGACAGGGTTGGAGCAGTACTTC. The variable domain in full, with the rest retrieved from reference TRBV18 and TRBJ2-7, is NAGVMQNPRHLVRRRGQEARLRCSPMKGHSHVYWYRQLPEEGLKFMVYLQKENIIDESGMPKERFSAEFPKEGPSILRIQQVVRGDSAAYFCASSETGLEQYFGPGTRLTVT.

The chain has TRBV5-1 and TRBJ2-2, with 10 bases aligning to TRBD2. CDR3 length: 19 amino acids. Germline V CDR1 and CDR2: SGHRS, YFSETQ. The junction had 19 bases not matched to a gene; V was cut back by 7 bases and J by 4 bases. The DNA of the CDR3 is TGCGCCAGCGGGGGTGGGGCTAGCGGGAGAGCCGGCCGCACCGGGGAGCTGTTTTTT. Amino acids: CASGGGASGRAGRTGELFF.

This clone has only one observation. The chain has TRBV12-5 and TRBJ2-1; TRBD1 matches 12 bases. Germline lookup yields CDR1 LGHNT and CDR2 FRNRAP. Unmatched junction bases numbered 15, after V lost 5 bases and J lost 13 bases. CDR3 length: 16 residues. The CDR3 is CASGELGTGGFFEQFF. CDR3 bases: TGTGCTAGTGGTGAACTCGGGACAGGGGGCTTTTTTGAACAGTTCTTC. The full variable domain, with the rest looked up from reference TRBV12-5 and TRBJ2-1, is DARVTQTPRHKVTEMGQEVTMRCQPILGHNTVFWYRQTMMQGLELLAYFRNRAPLDDSGMPKDRFSAEMPDATLATLKIQPSEPRDSAVYFCASGELGTGGFFEQFFGPGTRLTVL.

The chain's CDR3 is CASSLFSSGGQGRGETQYF. For the CDR3, the DNA is TGTGCCAGCAGTTTATTCTCCAGCGGCGGGCAGGGGAGAGGAGAGACCCAGTACTTC. V gene TRBV27 combines with J gene TRBJ2-5; TRBD1 might be the D (6 bases). V lost 1 base, J lost 4 bases, and 25 bases lay in between. Germline assignment: CDR1 MNHEY and CDR2 SMNVEV (reference sequence). The CDR3 sequence is 19 residues long.

The chain combines TRBV6-5 with TRBJ1-1; the match to TRBD1 covers 8 bases. V dropped 6 bases and J dropped 1; count of bases not matched to a gene: 1. The CDR3 has 13 amino acids. Germline CDR1 is MNHEY and CDR2 is SVGAGI. The CDR3 region has the DNA TGTGCCAGCAGCGGACAGGGGAACACTGAAGCTTTCTTT. This encodes CASSGQGNTEAFF.

The sample holds a few counts of this clone. This rearrangement joins TRBV3-1 (or the pseudogene TRBV3-2) to TRBJ2-7, with 8 bases fitting TRBD2. This CDR3 spans 15 amino acids. Losses at the gene ends were 4 bases for V and 1 base for J; bases not matched to a gene: 6. In germline, CDR1 is LGHDT, CDR2 YNNKEL (reference sequence). The CDR3 loop reads CASSRKRESSYEQYF. DNA of the CDR3: TGTGCCAGCAGCCGAAAGCGGGAGAGTTCCTACGAGCAGTACTTC.

This chain links TRBV4-2 with TRBJ2-2; the match to TRBD2 covers 10 bases. J gave up 6 bases and V 1 base, and 2 bases lay outside the gene matches. The CDR3 is made up of 15 amino acids. The germline V gene has CDR1 LGHNA and CDR2 YNFKEQ. The CDR3, as DNA: TGTGCCAGCAGCCAAGTCCTAGCGGGAGCCGGGGAGCTGTTTTTT. As protein: CASSQVLAGAGELFF.